The 7 T cell receptor beta chains in this list originate from one sample, sequenced in a study of CD8 T cells in Susac syndrome. When the RNA was reverse transcribed, random hexamers were used with an input of about 0.45 to 1 ug. TCRdb ran MiXCR on the immunoSEQ multiplex PCR reads and lists one entry per CDR3 protein. The profile covers roughly 200,000 distinct CDR3 sequences, with around 93% appearing a single time and 0.07% to 0.095% taken by the ten largest. Sequencing was done on a sample of CD4+ T cells from PBMCs. These receptors all come from a human donor with multiple sclerosis.

The CDR3 region is CASYNYGYTF. The CDR3 nucleotides are TGTGCCAGCTACAACTATGGCTACACCTTC. V gene TRBV6-1 combines with J gene TRBJ1-2; D unresolved. Germline assignment: CDR1 MNHNS and CDR2 SASEGT. Trimming removed 8 bases from V and 2 bases from J, with 3 bases in between. The CDR3 is 10 residues long.

The chain recombines TRBV15 with TRBJ1-6; no definite D call. The germline CDR1 and CDR2 sequences are LNHNV and YYDKDF (reference sequence). Deletions cut 0 bases from V and 9 bases from J, with 9 bases between. The CDR3 consists of 14 residues. CDR3: CATSRDKAASPLHF. The DNA of the CDR3 is TGTGCCACCAGCAGAGATAAGGCGGCTTCACCCCTCCACTTT.

This clonotype was recorded only once. The chain recombines TRBV29-1 with TRBJ2-1, with no clear D. V shed 7 bases and J shed 4 bases, with 14 bases lying between them. CDR1 and CDR2 (germline): SQVTM, ANQGSEA. This CDR3 spans 13 amino acids. The CDR3 loop is CSAVPRLYNEQFF. The CDR3 nucleotides are TGCAGCGCCGTTCCGAGACTGTACAATGAGCAGTTCTTC.

This clonotype was seen just once. CDR3 in amino acids: CATRRKGGDSGTDTQYF. The CDR3 nucleotides read TGTGCCACCAGACGTAAAGGTGGGGACAGCGGCACAGATACGCAGTATTTT. The chain couples TRBV24-1 to TRBJ2-3; TRBD1 matches at 7 bases. The CDR3 is 17 residues long. Germline CDR1 is KGHDR and CDR2 is SFDVKD. The V segment lost 7 bases and the J segment 1 base; nucleotides outside the gene matches: 13.

The V gene is TRBV29-1, the J gene TRBJ1-1, with a tentative D call TRBD1 (5 bases). Germline-derived CDR1 and CDR2 are SQVTM and ANQGSEA. The CDR3 has 12 amino acids. In nucleotides, the CDR3 is TGCACCGTGGGGGAGATGGGACGGGGAGCTTTCTTT. Residues: CTVGEMGRGAFF.

The J gene is TRBJ1-2, the V gene TRBV6-5; D is unresolved. V was shortened by 0 bases and J by 4 bases, with 6 bases between the two germline ends. Germline V gene sequence: CDR1 MNHEY, CDR2 SVGAGI. The CDR3 runs to 13 residues. CDR3 nucleotide sequence: TGTGCCAGCAGTTACTCGGAGGGCTATGGCTACACCTTC. Protein: CASSYSEGYGYTF.

The chain employs TRBV20-1 and TRBJ2-3, with D possibly TRBD2 on 6 matching bases. Germline CDR1 DFQATT, CDR2 SNEGSKA (reference sequence). This CDR3 has 13 residues. V lost 3 bases, J lost 5 bases, and 12 bases lay in between. The CDR3 here is CSARGFGGDTQYF. The DNA for the CDR3 is TGCAGTGCTAGGGGCTTCGGGGGAGATACGCAGTATTTT.